This passage covers 27 T cell receptor beta chains from one sample sequenced in a study of T-cell reconstitution after alpha-beta-depleted transplantation in children. Preparation of the TCRbeta library was carried out with unique molecular identifiers. TCRdb reprocessed the PCR reads with MiXCR, giving one entry per CDR3 protein. The profile covers about 460,000 distinct CDR3 sequences, with 12% appearing a single time and under 7% taken by the ten largest. The specimen was PBMCs from the stem cell graft donor, collected from the stem cell graft. The source is a human donor who donated a stem cell graft to a child with combined immunodeficiency.

This clonotype was recorded many times. The chain is built from TRBV19 and TRBJ2-2; tentative D call: TRBD1 (6 bases). CDR1 and CDR2 (germline): LNHDA, SQIVND (reference sequence). The CDR3 has 14 residues. The V gene lost 3 bases and the J gene lost 4 bases, with 9 bases spanning the gap. The CDR3 nucleotides are TGTGCCAGTAGTATGGGACACGCCACCGGGGAGCTGTTTTTT. Translation: CASSMGHATGELFF.

The gene calls are TRBV6-2 or TRBV6-3 and TRBJ2-3, with TRBD2 matching 10 bases. With V trimmed by 2 bases and J by 1 base, 3 bases remained unmatched. Germline-derived CDR1 and CDR2 are MNHEY and SVGEGT. The CDR3 sequence is 16 residues long. CDR3 coding DNA: TGTGCCAGCAGTTACACCCTAGCGGGGGGCACAGATACGCAGTATTTT. The encoded protein is CASSYTLAGGTDTQYF.

The chain employs TRBV20-1 and TRBJ2-1, with TRBD2 as a possible D gene (6 bases). The CDR3 has 17 residues. Germline CDR1 and CDR2: DFQATT and SNEGSKA (reference sequence). V lost 4 bases and J lost 1, with 20 bases in between. CDR3 amino acids: CSATRDFPWSSYNEQFF. CDR3 DNA sequence: TGCAGTGCTACCCGGGACTTCCCATGGAGTTCCTACAATGAGCAGTTCTTC.

In its sample, this clonotype was seen a few times. The rearrangement joins TRBV6-5 to TRBJ2-1; TRBD2 agrees at 8 bases. J lost 0 bases, V lost 0 bases, and 7 bases had no gene match. This CDR3 is 18 amino acids long. Germline V gene lookup returns CDR1 MNHEY and CDR2 SVGAGI. The CDR3 protein is CASSYSGLAGSSYNEQFF. The CDR3 region has the DNA TGTGCCAGCAGTTACTCAGGACTAGCCGGGAGCTCCTACAATGAGCAGTTCTTC.

V usage is TRBV11-1 and J usage is TRBJ2-1, with D tentatively TRBD1 or TRBD2 (5 bases each). The germline CDR1 and CDR2 sequences are SGHAT and FQDESV (reference sequence). This CDR3 contains 16 residues. Trimming removed 5 bases at V and 3 bases at J, with 17 bases between. The CDR3 region has the DNA TGTGCCAGCAGCCCTATCGGGACGGCTAACTACAATGAGCAGTTCTTC. As protein: CASSPIGTANYNEQFF.

A note on this clonotype: Being one base from a much bigger clone, this may be a read error. The gene calls are TRBV27 and TRBJ2-1; 11 bases line up with TRBD1. CDR1 and CDR2 from the germline V gene are MNHEY and SMNVEV (reference sequence). This CDR3 has 15 residues. CDR3 protein: CASCRDRGSYNEEFF. CDR3 coding DNA: TGTGCCAGCTGCCGGGACAGGGGGTCCTACAATGAGGAGTTCTTC.

Ten or more counts support this clonotype. The genes are TRBV12-3 or TRBV12-4 and TRBJ1-5; possibly TRBD1 for D (5 bases). This CDR3 is 13 amino acids long. V lost 3 bases and J 6 bases, leaving 9 bases between the germline ends. The CDR3 DNA follows: TGTGCCAGCAGTTTGCAGGGAAGTCAGCCCCAGCATTTT. It codes for CASSLQGSQPQHF.

The rearrangement joins TRBV25-1 to TRBJ2-5; D possibly corresponds to TRBD2 (5 bases). The ends were cut back, 1 base at V and 4 bases at J, with 10 bases in the middle. Germline V gene sequence: CDR1 MGHDK, CDR2 SYGVNS. The CDR3 sequence is 14 residues long. Written as DNA, the CDR3 is TGTGCCAGCAGTGAATCCGGACTGAGAGAGACCCAGTACTTC. It encodes CASSESGLRETQYF. Variable domain in full (rest from reference TRBV25-1 and TRBJ2-5): EADIYQTPRYLVIGTGKKITLECSQTMGHDKMYWYQQDPGMELHLIHYSYGVNSTEKGDLSSESTVSRIRTEHFPLTLESARPSHTSQYLCASSESGLRETQYFGPGTRLLVL.

Many counts were recorded for this clonotype. The chain links TRBV20-1 to TRBJ2-1; 7 bases are a match to TRBD2. Germline V gene lookup returns CDR1 DFQATT and CDR2 SNEGSKA (reference sequence). V gave up 3 bases and J gave up 0 bases; unmatched junction bases: 5. CDR3 length: 15 residues. The CDR3 DNA reads as TGCAGTGCTAGCTTGGGCGGGAGCTCCTACAATGAGCAGTTCTTC. It encodes CSASLGGSSYNEQFF.

This clonotype appeared many times. V and J are TRBV20-1 and TRBJ2-7; 8 bases are shared with TRBD2. The CDR3 has 13 amino acids. Germline V gene sequence: CDR1 DFQATT, CDR2 SNEGSKA (reference sequence). The V and J ends lost 4 bases and 4 bases, in that order; junction bases with no gene match: 6. CDR3: CSATLAEPYEQYF. CDR3 sequence (DNA): TGCAGTGCTACACTAGCGGAACCTTACGAGCAGTACTTC.

This clonotype was detected a few times. This CDR3 is CASSFSGKAYPQYF. The CDR3, as DNA: TGTGCCAGCAGTTTTAGTGGGAAGGCTTACCCTCAGTACTTC. This rearrangement joins TRBV12-3 or TRBV12-4 to TRBJ2-4; no definite D call. This CDR3 is built from 14 residues. The V end was cut by 3 bases, the J end by 12 bases, with 18 bases between.

This clonotype was counted at least ten times. CDR3: CATSVGLAAHNEQFF. CDR3 nucleotides: TGTGCCACCAGTGTCGGACTAGCGGCACACAATGAGCAGTTCTTC. The chain is built from TRBV24-1 and TRBJ2-1; 10 positions agree with TRBD2. Germline-derived CDR1 and CDR2 are KGHDR and SFDVKD. CDR3 length equals 15 residues. V lost 5 bases and J lost 5; bases outside the gene matches: 5.

This clonotype was seen ten or more times. The V call is TRBV12-3 or TRBV12-4, the J call TRBJ1-1, with 8 bases identical to TRBD1. The trim removed 6 bases at V and 4 bases at J, leaving 13 bases unmatched. CDR3 length: 16 amino acids. CDR3 DNA: TGTGCCAGCAGCTCGACCCCCGGGACAGGAGGCACTGAAGCTTTCTTT. Translation gives CASSSTPGTGGTEAFF.

This clonotype came up many times. The CDR3 DNA follows: TGTGCCAGCAGTACCAGGGGGTCCTACAATGAGCAGTTCTTC. Encoded protein: CASSTRGSYNEQFF. This chain uses TRBV6-1 with TRBJ2-1; 7 nucleotides line up with TRBD1. With V trimmed by 5 bases and J by 1 base, 2 bases remained unmatched. CDR1 MNHNS and CDR2 SASEGT come from the germline V gene. This CDR3 comprises 14 residues.

This chain joins TRBV27 and TRBJ1-2; D ambiguous. CDR3 length: 16 amino acids. Trimming stripped 4 bases from V and 2 bases from J, with 17 bases between. CDR1 and CDR2 (germline): MNHEY, SMNVEV (reference sequence). DNA of the CDR3: TGTGCCAGCAGTTCGACCTGGGCAGCTGTAAACTATGGCTACACCTTC. Its protein product is CASSSTWAAVNYGYTF.

As regards this clonotype: A much bigger clone sits one base away, suggesting this may be a read error. The chain is built from TRBV6-2 or TRBV6-3 and TRBJ2-7; 13 nucleotides align to TRBD2. From germline, CDR1 is MNHEY and CDR2 SVGEGT. The CDR3 covers 15 residues. V lost 6 bases to trimming and J lost 1 base; unmatched junction nucleotides: 3. CDR3: CASRLLAGGSYEQYF. The CDR3, as DNA: TGTGCCAGCAGGCTACTAGCGGGAGGGTCCTACGAGCAGTACTTC.

The chain couples TRBV30 to TRBJ2-2, with TRBD2 identical over 9 bases. V shed 5 bases and J 2 bases; nucleotides not matched to a gene: 6. Germline CDR1 reads GTSNPN; CDR2 reads SVGIG (reference sequence). This CDR3 contains 15 residues. The CDR3 bases are TGTGCCTGGGCACGACTAGCGGCCAACACCGGGGAGCTGTTTTTT. Protein product: CAWARLAANTGELFF. Looking up the rest from reference TRBV30 and TRBJ2-2 gives the full variable domain: SQTIHQWPATLVQPVGSPLSLECTVEGTSNPNLYWYRQAAGRGLQLLFYSVGIGQISSEVPQNLSASRPQDRQFILSSKKLLLSDSGFYLCAWARLAANTGELFFGEGSRLTVL.

This clonotype was seen at least ten times. This chain joins TRBV29-1 and TRBJ2-7; unclear D gene. The CDR3 loop spans 12 amino acids. Deletions cut 4 bases from V and 1 base from J, with 8 bases between. Germline V gene lookup returns CDR1 SQVTM and CDR2 ANQGSEA. The CDR3 loop is CSVGGQSYEQYF. CDR3 nucleotide sequence: TGCAGCGTTGGTGGTCAGTCCTACGAGCAGTACTTC.

V usage is TRBV5-1 and J usage is TRBJ2-1, with a possible D match to TRBD1 (6 bases). V lost 0 bases and J lost 5, with 12 bases in between. CDR1 and CDR2 from the germline V gene are SGHRS and YFSETQ. This CDR3 is built from 15 residues. Written as DNA, the CDR3 is TGCGCCAGCAGCTTGGTGAGGGGGACCGACAATGAGCAGTTCTTC. This encodes CASSLVRGTDNEQFF.

The V gene is TRBV11-1, the J gene TRBJ2-1; 12 bases map to TRBD2. The CDR3 spans 19 residues. Germline V lookup: CDR1 SGHAT, CDR2 FQDESV (reference sequence). The V and J ends lost 1 base and 2 bases, in that order; junction bases with no gene match: 9. The CDR3 DNA reads as TGTGCCAGCAGCTTAGGCGTACTACTAGCGGGAGGTACCTACAATGAGCAGTTCTTC. Translated: CASSLGVLLAGGTYNEQFF. Full variable domain (missing parts from reference TRBV11-1 and TRBJ2-1): EAEVAQSPRYKITEKSQAVAFWCDPISGHATLYWYRQILGQGPELLVQFQDESVVDDSQLPKDRFSAERLKGVDSTLKIQPAELGDSAMYLCASSLGVLLAGGTYNEQFFGPGTRLTVL.

This rearrangement joins TRBV3-1 to TRBJ2-1, with 13 bases matching TRBD2. V shed 6 bases and J 7 bases; nucleotides not matched to a gene: 3. CDR1 is LGHDT, CDR2 YNNKEL, per germline (reference sequence). This CDR3 has 14 residues. The CDR3 DNA reads as TGTGCCAGCAGGACGACTAGCGGGGGGAATGAGCAGTTCTTC. Amino acid sequence: CASRTTSGGNEQFF.

This chain uses TRBV5-8 with TRBJ2-1; the D is unclear. The ends were cut back, 4 bases at V and 8 bases at J, with 10 bases in the middle. CDR1 is SGHTS, CDR2 YDEGEE, per germline. The CDR3 is made up of 12 amino acids. The chain's CDR3 is CASSIVLDEQFF. The CDR3 nucleotides read TGTGCCAGCAGCATAGTTTTGGATGAGCAGTTCTTC.

This clonotype was seen at least ten times. The chain couples TRBV7-3 to TRBJ1-1, with no clear D. Trimming cost V 5 bases and J 2 bases, with 12 bases left between them. The CDR3 loop spans 14 amino acids. Germline CDR1 is SGHTA and CDR2 is FQGTGA. This CDR3 reads CASSDGKGNTEAFF. The CDR3 nucleotides are TGTGCCAGCAGCGATGGGAAAGGAAACACTGAAGCTTTCTTT.

This clonotype was counted between two and nine times. The chain joins TRBV10-3 to TRBJ2-2; tentatively, D is TRBD2 (5 bases). The length of the CDR3 is 14 residues. From germline, CDR1 is ENHRY and CDR2 SYGVKD. Trimming removed 8 bases from V and 0 bases from J, with 10 bases in between. The DNA for the CDR3 is TGTGCCATCCCCGGGGTATCGAACACCGGGGAGCTGTTTTTT. Amino acid sequence: CAIPGVSNTGELFF.

This clonotype has ten or more counts. The CDR3 region has the DNA TGTGCCAGCAGTGAAGCTGAGCATTCGGCAAGCTCCTACAATGAGCAGTTCTTC. Amino acids: CASSEAEHSASSYNEQFF. This rearrangement joins TRBV2 to TRBJ2-1; D is ambiguous. The ends were cut back, 0 bases at V and 0 bases at J, with 15 bases in the middle. The CDR3 runs 18 residues. Germline assignment: CDR1 SNHLY and CDR2 FYNNEI.

This clonotype was detected a few times. The gene calls are TRBV11-2 and TRBJ2-4; D not resolved. Germline CDR1 and CDR2: SGHAT and FQNNGV. With 0 bases removed from V and 10 bases from J, the gap between germline ends came to 7 bases. The CDR3 is 12 residues long. The CDR3 nucleotides are TGTGCCAGCAGCTTAGATCGAGGTATTCAGTACTTC. The encoded protein is CASSLDRGIQYF.

The V call is TRBV18, the J call TRBJ1-1; D gene ambiguous. Per germline, CDR1 KGHSH and CDR2 LQKENI. The CDR3 is 13 residues long. Between the trimmed V and J ends, which lost 11 bases and 5 bases, there was a span of 18 bases. The CDR3 DNA sequence: TGTGCCGGTTCGCCCGGAGACTTTACTGAAGCTTTCTTT. Protein: CAGSPGDFTEAFF.